This TCR beta chain is from a study of blood T cell repertoires in COVID-19. The CDR3 has 18 residues. After removal of 4 bases from V and 8 bases from J, the junction contained 20 bases not matched to a gene. The germline CDR1 and CDR2 sequences are SGHRS and YFSETQ. Profiled with immunoSEQ multiplex PCR; TCRdb holds only in-frame clones, not every one. The profile shows some 170,000 clones, around 83% of them singletons. This clone was observed a handful of times. The sample taken for sequencing was PBMCs or T cells enriched from blood (not recorded which). The origin of this receptor is a man aged 50 or older who had recovered from COVID-19. The chain joins TRBV5-1 to TRBJ1-4, with 7 bases that match TRBD1. In DNA, the CDR3 is TGCGCCAGCAGCCCTTCGACAGGGTTGGGGACGGGGGTCGAAAAACTGTTTTTT. Protein product: CASSPSTGLGTGVEKLFF.